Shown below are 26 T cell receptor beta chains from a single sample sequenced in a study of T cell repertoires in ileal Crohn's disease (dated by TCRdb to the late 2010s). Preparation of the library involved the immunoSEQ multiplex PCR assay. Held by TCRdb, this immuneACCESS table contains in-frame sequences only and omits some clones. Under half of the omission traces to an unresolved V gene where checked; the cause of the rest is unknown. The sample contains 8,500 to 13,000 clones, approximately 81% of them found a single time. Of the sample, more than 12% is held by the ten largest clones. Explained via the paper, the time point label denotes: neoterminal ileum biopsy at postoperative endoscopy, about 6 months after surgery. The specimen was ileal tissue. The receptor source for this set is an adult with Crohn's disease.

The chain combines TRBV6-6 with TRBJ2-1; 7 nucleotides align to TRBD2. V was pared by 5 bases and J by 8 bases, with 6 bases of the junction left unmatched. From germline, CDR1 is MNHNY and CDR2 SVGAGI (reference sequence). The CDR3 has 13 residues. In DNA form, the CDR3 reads TGTGCCAGCAGTATTGGGAGGGTTGATGAGCAGTTCTTC. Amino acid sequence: CASSIGRVDEQFF.

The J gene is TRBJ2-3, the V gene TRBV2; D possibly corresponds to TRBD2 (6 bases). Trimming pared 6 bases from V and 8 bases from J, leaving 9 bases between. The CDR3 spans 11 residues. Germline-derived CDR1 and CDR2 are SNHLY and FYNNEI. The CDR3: CASRGGTTQYF. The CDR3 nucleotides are TGTGCCAGCAGGGGGGGTACTACGCAGTATTTT.

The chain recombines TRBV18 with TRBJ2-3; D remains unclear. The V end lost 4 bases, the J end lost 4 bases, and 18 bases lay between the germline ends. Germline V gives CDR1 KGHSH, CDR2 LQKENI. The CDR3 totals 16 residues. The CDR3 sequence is CASSLGGSVGPDTQYF. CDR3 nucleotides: TGTGCCAGCTCACTCGGCGGCTCCGTTGGCCCAGATACGCAGTATTTT.

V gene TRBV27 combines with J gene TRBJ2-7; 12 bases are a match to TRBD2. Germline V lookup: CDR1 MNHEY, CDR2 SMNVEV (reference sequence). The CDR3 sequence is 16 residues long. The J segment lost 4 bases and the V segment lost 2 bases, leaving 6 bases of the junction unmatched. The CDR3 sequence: CASSLKVLAGGYEQYF. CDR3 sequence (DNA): TGTGCCAGCAGTTTAAAAGTTCTAGCGGGAGGGTACGAGCAGTACTTC.

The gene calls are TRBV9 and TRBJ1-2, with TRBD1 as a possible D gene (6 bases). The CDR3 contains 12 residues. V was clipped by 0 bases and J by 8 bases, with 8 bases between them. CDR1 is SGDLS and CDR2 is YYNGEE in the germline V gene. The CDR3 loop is CASSVGGTGYTF. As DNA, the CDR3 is TGTGCCAGCAGCGTAGGGGGGACAGGCTACACCTTC.

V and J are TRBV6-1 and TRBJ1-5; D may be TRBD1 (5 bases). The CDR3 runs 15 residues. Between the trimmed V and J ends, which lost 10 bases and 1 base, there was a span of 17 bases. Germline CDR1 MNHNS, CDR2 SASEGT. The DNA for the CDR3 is TGTGCCACCGTAGGGAGGGACTTAAGCAATCAGCCCCAGCATTTT. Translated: CATVGRDLSNQPQHF.

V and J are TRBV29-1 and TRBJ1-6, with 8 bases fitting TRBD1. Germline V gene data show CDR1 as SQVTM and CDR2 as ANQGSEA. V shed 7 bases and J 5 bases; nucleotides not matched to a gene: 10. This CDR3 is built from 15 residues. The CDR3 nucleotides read TGCAGCGGTACGTCCCGGGACAGGAATAATTCACCCCTCCACTTT. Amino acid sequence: CSGTSRDRNNSPLHF.

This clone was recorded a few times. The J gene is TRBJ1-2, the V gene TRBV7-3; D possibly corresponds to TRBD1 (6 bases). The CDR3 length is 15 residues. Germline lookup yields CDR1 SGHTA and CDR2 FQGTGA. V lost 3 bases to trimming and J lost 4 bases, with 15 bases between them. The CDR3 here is CASSFQGQGVYGYTF. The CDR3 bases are TGTGCCAGCAGCTTCCAGGGACAAGGGGTCTATGGCTACACCTTC.

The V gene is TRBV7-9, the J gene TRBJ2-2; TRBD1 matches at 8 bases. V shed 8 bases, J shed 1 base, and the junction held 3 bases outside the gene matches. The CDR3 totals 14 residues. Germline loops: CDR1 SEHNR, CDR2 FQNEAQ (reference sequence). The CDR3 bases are TGTGCCAGCGGACAGGGCGTGAACACCGGGGAGCTGTTTTTT. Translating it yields CASGQGVNTGELFF.

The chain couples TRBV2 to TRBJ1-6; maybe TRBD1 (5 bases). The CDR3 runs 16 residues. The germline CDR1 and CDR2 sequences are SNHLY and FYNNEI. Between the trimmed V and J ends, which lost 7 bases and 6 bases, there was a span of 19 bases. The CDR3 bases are TGTGCCAGCACTGGGGGGTCGGGACCGAGTAATTCACCCCTCCACTTT. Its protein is CASTGGSGPSNSPLHF.

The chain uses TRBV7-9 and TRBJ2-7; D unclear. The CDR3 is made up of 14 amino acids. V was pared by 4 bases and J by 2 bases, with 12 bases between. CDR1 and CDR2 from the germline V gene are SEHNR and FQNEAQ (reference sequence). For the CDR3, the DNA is TGTGCCAGCAGCTCCATTGACCTAGCCTACGAGCAGTACTTC. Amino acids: CASSSIDLAYEQYF.

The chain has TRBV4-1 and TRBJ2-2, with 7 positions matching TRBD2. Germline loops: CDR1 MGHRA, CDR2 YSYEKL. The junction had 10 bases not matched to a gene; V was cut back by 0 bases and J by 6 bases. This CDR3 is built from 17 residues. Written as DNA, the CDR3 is TGCGCCAGCAGCCAAGATATCCCCGAAGCGGGACCCGGGGAGCTGTTTTTT. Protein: CASSQDIPEAGPGELFF.

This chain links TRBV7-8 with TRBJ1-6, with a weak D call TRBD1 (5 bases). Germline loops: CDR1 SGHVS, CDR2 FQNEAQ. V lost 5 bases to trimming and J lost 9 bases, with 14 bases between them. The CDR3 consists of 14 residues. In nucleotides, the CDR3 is TGTGCCAGCAGCCCGGGACTTGAGGGTTCACCCCTCCACTTT. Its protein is CASSPGLEGSPLHF.

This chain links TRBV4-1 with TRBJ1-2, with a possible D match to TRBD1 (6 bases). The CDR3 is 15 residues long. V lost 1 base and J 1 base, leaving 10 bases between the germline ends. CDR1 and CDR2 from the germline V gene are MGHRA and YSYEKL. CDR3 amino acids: CASSQAGAFNYGYTF. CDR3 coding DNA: TGCGCCAGCAGCCAAGCAGGGGCCTTTAACTATGGCTACACCTTC.

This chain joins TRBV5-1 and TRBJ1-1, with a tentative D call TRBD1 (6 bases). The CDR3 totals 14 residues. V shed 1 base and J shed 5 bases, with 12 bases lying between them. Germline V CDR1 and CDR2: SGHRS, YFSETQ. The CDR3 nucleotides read TGCGCCAGCAGCTTGCGGGGGGCTGGTACTGAAGCTTTCTTT. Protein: CASSLRGAGTEAFF. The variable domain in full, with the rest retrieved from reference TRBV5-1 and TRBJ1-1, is KAGVTQTPRYLIKTRGQQVTLSCSPISGHRSVSWYQQTPGQGLQFLFEYFSETQRNKGNFPGRFSGRQFSNSRSEMNVSTLELGDSALYLCASSLRGAGTEAFFGQGTRLTVV.

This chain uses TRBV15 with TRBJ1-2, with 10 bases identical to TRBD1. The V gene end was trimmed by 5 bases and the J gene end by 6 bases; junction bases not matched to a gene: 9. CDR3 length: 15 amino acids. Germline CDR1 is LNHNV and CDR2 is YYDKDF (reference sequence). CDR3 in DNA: TGTGCCACCAGCTCAAGGGACAGGGGCGGTCATGGCTACACCTTC. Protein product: CATSSRDRGGHGYTF.

DNA for the CDR3: TGTGCCAGCTCACGGGCCCCAGGCTCTGGGGCCAACGTCCTGACTTTC. Protein sequence: CASSRAPGSGANVLTF. The J gene is TRBJ2-6, the V gene TRBV18; D is uncertain. V was shortened by 4 bases and J by 0 bases, with 10 bases between the two germline ends. The CDR3 contains 16 residues. Looked up from germline, CDR1 is KGHSH and CDR2 is LQKENI.

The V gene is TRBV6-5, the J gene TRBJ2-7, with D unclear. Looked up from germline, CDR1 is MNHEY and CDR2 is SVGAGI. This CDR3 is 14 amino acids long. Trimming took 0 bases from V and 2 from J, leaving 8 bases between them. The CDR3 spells CASSYSSVTYEQYF. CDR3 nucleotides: TGTGCCAGCAGTTACTCGAGTGTGACCTACGAGCAGTACTTC.

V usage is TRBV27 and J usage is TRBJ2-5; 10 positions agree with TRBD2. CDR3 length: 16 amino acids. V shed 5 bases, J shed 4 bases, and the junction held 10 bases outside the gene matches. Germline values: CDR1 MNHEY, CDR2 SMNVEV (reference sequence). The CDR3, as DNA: TGTGCCAGCAGTACCCTAGCGGGAGTTCGAGGAGAGACCCAGTACTTC. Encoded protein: CASSTLAGVRGETQYF.

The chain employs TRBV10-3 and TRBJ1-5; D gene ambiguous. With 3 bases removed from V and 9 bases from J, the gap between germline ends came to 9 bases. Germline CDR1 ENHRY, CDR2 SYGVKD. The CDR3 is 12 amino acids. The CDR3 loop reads CAISDLQWPQHF. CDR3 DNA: TGTGCCATCAGTGATTTACAATGGCCCCAGCATTTT.

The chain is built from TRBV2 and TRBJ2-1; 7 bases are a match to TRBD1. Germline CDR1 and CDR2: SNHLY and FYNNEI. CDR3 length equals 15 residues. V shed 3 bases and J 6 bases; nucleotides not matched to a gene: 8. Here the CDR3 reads CASSDLQGFGNEQFF. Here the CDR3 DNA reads TGTGCCAGCAGTGACCTACAGGGGTTCGGCAATGAGCAGTTCTTC.

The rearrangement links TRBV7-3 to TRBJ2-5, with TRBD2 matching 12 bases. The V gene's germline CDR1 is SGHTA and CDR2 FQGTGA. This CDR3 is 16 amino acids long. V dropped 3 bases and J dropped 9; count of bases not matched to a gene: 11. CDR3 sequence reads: CASSFVLAGGLRAQYF. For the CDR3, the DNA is TGTGCCAGCAGCTTCGTACTAGCGGGAGGACTCCGAGCCCAGTACTTC. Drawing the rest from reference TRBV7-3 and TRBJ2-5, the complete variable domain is GAGVSQTPSNKVTEKGKYVELRCDPISGHTALYWYRQSLGQGPEFLIYFQGTGAADDSGLPNDRFFAVRPEGSVSTLKIQRTERGDSAVYLCASSFVLAGGLRAQYFGPGTRLLVL.

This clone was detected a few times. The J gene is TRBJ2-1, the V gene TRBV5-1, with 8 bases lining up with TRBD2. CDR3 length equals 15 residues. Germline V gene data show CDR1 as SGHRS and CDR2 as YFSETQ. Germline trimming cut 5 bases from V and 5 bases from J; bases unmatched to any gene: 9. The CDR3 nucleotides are TGCGCCAGCAGGCGGGAGGTAGGCCCGAACAATGAGCAGTTCTTC. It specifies CASRREVGPNNEQFF.

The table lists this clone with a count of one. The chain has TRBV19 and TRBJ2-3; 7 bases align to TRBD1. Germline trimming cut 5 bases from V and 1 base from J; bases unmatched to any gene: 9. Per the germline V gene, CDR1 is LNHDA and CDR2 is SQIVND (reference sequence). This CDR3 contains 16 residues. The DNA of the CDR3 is TGTGCCAGTAGTTTAAACAGGGGAGCCGGCACAGATACGCAGTATTTT. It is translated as CASSLNRGAGTDTQYF.

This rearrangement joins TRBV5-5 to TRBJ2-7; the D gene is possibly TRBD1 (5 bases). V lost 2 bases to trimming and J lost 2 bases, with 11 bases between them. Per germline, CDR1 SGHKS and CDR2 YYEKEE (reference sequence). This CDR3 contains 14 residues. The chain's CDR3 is CASSFLQETYEQYF. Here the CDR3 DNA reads TGTGCCAGCAGCTTTCTACAGGAAACCTACGAGCAGTACTTC.

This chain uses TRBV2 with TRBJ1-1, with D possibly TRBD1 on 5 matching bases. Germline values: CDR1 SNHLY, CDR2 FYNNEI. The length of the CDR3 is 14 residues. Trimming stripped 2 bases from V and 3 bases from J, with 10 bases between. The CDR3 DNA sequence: TGTGCCAGCAGTGAACAGGGTGGTTACACTGAAGCTTTCTTT. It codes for CASSEQGGYTEAFF.